This T cell receptor (beta chain) came from a study of radiation and T cells in renal cell carcinoma. Time point here: baseline pretreatment blood. The treatment is: 15 Gy SBRT to primary tumor, nephrectomy 4 weeks later. The data were produced by immunoSEQ multiplex PCR, yet TCRdb's version contains in-frame clones alone and is incomplete. The sample holds about 130,000 clones; more than 70% are singletons and the top ten take about 12%. Germline CDR1 and CDR2: SEHNR and FQNEAQ (reference sequence). The CDR3 length is 16 residues. V trimming: 4 bases; J trimming: 4 bases; junction bases outside the gene matches: 9.

The chain joins TRBV7-9 to TRBJ1-3, with TRBD1 identical over 8 bases. Here the sequenced sample was blood, taken from a patient whose treatment included radiotherapy and nephrectomy. This receptor was obtained from a woman between 45 and 65 years old with renal cell carcinoma. The CDR3 DNA sequence: TGTGCCAGCAGCTCTCATCAGGGGGCTTCGGGAAACACCATATATTTT. It encodes CASSSHQGASGNTIYF.